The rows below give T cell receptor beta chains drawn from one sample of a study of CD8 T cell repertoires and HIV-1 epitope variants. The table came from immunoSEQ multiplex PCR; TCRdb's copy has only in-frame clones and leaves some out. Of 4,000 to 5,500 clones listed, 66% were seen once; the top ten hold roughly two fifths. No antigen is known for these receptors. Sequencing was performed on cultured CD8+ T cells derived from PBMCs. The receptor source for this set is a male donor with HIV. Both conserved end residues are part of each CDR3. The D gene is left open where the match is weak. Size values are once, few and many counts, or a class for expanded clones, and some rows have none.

DNA: TGTGCCAGCAGTGAAGAGGGGGCGGCAGATACGCAGTATTTT; CDR3: CASSEEGAADTQYF; size: -; J: TRBJ2-3; D: TRBD1; V: TRBV6-4
DNA: TGTGCCAGCAGTTTTGAAGGAGGCCTCTACAATGAGCAGTTCTTC; CDR3: CASSFEGGLYNEQFF; size: -; J: TRBJ2-1; D: -; V: TRBV28
DNA: TGCGCCAGCAGCCAAGATCAGGTCGGGAGTATTCCACTCTTC; CDR3: CASSQDQVGSIPLF; size: -; J: TRBJ2-1; D: -; V: TRBV4-1
DNA: TGTGCCAGCAGCTGGGGACAGACCGTAGCAACTAATGAAAAACTGTTTTTT; CDR3: CASSWGQTVATNEKLFF; size: few; J: TRBJ1-4; D: TRBD1; V: TRBV7-8
DNA: TGTGCCAGCAGTTTAACTAGCTTGTACAATGAGCAGTTCTTC; CDR3: CASSLTSLYNEQFF; size: -; J: TRBJ2-1; D: -; V: TRBV28
DNA: TGTGCCAGCTCACCCGGACAGGGAATTGAAGCTTTCTTT; CDR3: CASSPGQGIEAFF; size: -; J: TRBJ1-1; D: TRBD1; V: TRBV18
DNA: TGTGCCAGTAGTCCCAGTAGCGCGTTCGGCTACGAGCAGTACTTC; CDR3: CASSPSSAFGYEQYF; size: -; J: TRBJ2-7; D: -; V: TRBV19
DNA: TGTGCCAGCAGCTCCCCAAGGCTAGCGGGGGGGCCGGCAGATACGCAGTATTTT; CDR3: CASSSPRLAGGPADTQYF; size: -; J: TRBJ2-3; D: TRBD2; V: TRBV9
DNA: TGTGCCAGCAGCTTAGCGGGGAATAATTCACCCCTCCACTTT; CDR3: CASSLAGNNSPLHF; size: -; J: TRBJ1-6; D: -; V: TRBV5-5
DNA: TGTGCCATCAGCCCGAGTCAAAATGAAAAACTGTTTTTT; CDR3: CAISPSQNEKLFF; size: -; J: TRBJ1-4; D: -; V: TRBV10-3
DNA: TGTGCCAGCAGGACAGGGGCGAATCAGCCCCAGCATTTT; CDR3: CASRTGANQPQHF; size: few; J: TRBJ1-5; D: TRBD1; V: TRBV28
DNA: TGCGCCAGCAGCTTGGAAGGAGAGACCTACAATGAGCAGTTCTTC; CDR3: CASSLEGETYNEQFF; size: -; J: TRBJ2-1; D: -; V: TRBV5-1
DNA: TGTGCCAGCAGTTCCCAGGGGGAAGATGAGCAGTTCTTC; CDR3: CASSSQGEDEQFF; size: once; J: TRBJ2-1; D: TRBD1; V: TRBV28
DNA: TGTGCCAGCTCTCCAAGGGGGGGGACAAGACTCTACGAGCAGTACTTC; CDR3: CASSPRGGTRLYEQYF; size: once; J: TRBJ2-7; D: -; V: TRBV18
DNA: TGTGCCACCAGCAGAGGAGGGGATTACTACGAGCAGTACTTC; CDR3: CATSRGGDYYEQYF; size: -; J: TRBJ2-7; D: -; V: TRBV15
DNA: TGTGCCAGCAGTTACCGTCGTCAGTTGGGGGATACGCAGTATTTT; CDR3: CASSYRRQLGDTQYF; size: few; J: TRBJ2-3; D: -; V: TRBV6-5
DNA: TGTGCCAGCAGCTGGACAGGGGAGGGCACTGAAGCTTTCTTT; CDR3: CASSWTGEGTEAFF; size: few; J: TRBJ1-1; D: TRBD1; V: TRBV7-3
DNA: TGTGCCAGCACCCTTTTCAATGAGCAGTTCTTC; CDR3: CASTLFNEQFF; size: -; J: TRBJ2-1; D: -; V: TRBV7-2
DNA: TGTGCCAGCACTCCGACAGGGAACTATGGCTACACCTTC; CDR3: CASTPTGNYGYTF; size: -; J: TRBJ1-2; D: TRBD1; V: TRBV28
DNA: TGTGCCAGCAGCTTAGCGACCGGGGAGCTGCTTTTT; CDR3: CASSLATGELLF; size: once; J: TRBJ2-2; D: -; V: TRBV7-6
DNA: TGTGCCAGCAGCTTACGAGCGGGCGAGCAGTACTTC; CDR3: CASSLRAGEQYF; size: few; J: TRBJ2-7; D: -; V: TRBV7-6
DNA: TGTGCCAGCAGTTTATCAAACGGGGGCACAGATACGCAGTATTTT; CDR3: CASSLSNGGTDTQYF; size: once; J: TRBJ2-3; D: -; V: TRBV27
DNA: TGTGCCAGCAGACCTATTGGGGGCTACGAGCAGTACTTC; CDR3: CASRPIGGYEQYF; size: -; J: TRBJ2-7; D: -; V: TRBV6-6
DNA: TGTGCCAGCAGTTTAGGTGTCGGGGAGCTGTTTTTT; CDR3: CASSLGVGELFF; size: -; J: TRBJ2-2; D: -; V: TRBV27
DNA: TGTGCCAGCAGGGCTAATCCAGGGGATCTAGGCTACACCTTC; CDR3: CASRANPGDLGYTF; size: once; J: TRBJ1-2; D: -; V: TRBV2
DNA: TGTGCCAGCAGCCCAAGGTGGGGAGTTGGCACTGAAGCTTTCTTT; CDR3: CASSPRWGVGTEAFF; size: -; J: TRBJ1-1; D: -; V: TRBV28
DNA: TGTGCCAGCAGCTTGGGACAGTACCTTCGTGAGCAGTACTTC; CDR3: CASSLGQYLREQYF; size: -; J: TRBJ2-7; D: TRBD1; V: TRBV11-3
DNA: TGTGCCAGCATCGGGACAGGGAATTACGTGCAGTACTTC; CDR3: CASIGTGNYVQYF; size: -; J: TRBJ2-7; D: TRBD1; V: TRBV28
DNA: TGTGCCAGTAGTATAGATGTCCAGTTCAATGAGCAGTTCTTC; CDR3: CASSIDVQFNEQFF; size: -; J: TRBJ2-1; D: -; V: TRBV19
DNA: TGTGCCAGCAGCTTAGGAGCGGGACTAGGCACAGATACGCAGTATTTT; CDR3: CASSLGAGLGTDTQYF; size: -; J: TRBJ2-3; D: TRBD2; V: TRBV7-3
DNA: TGTGCCAGCAGTTATCTCGGCTACACCTTC; CDR3: CASSYLGYTF; size: few; J: TRBJ1-2; D: -; V: TRBV28
DNA: TGTGCCAGCAGTCCTTTTGAGACAGGAGAAGAGAACTATGGCTACACCTTC; CDR3: CASSPFETGEENYGYTF; size: few; J: TRBJ1-2; D: -; V: TRBV2
DNA: TGCGCCAGCAGCCCGACAGGGCATCAGCCCCAGCATTTT; CDR3: CASSPTGHQPQHF; size: medium-sized; J: TRBJ1-5; D: TRBD1; V: TRBV5-1
DNA: TGTGCCAGCAGCTCAACGGACGGAGCAACTAATGAAAAACTGTTTTTT; CDR3: CASSSTDGATNEKLFF; size: once; J: TRBJ1-4; D: -; V: TRBV11-2
DNA: TGTGCCAGCAGCCAGGATTATAGCGGGGCTAGCTCCTACAATGAGCAGTTCTTC; CDR3: CASSQDYSGASSYNEQFF; size: -; J: TRBJ2-1; D: TRBD2; V: TRBV4-2
DNA: TGCGCCAGCAGCGGTACAGGGCCTTATCCCTACGAGCAGTACTTC; CDR3: CASSGTGPYPYEQYF; size: -; J: TRBJ2-7; D: -; V: TRBV5-1
DNA: TGTGCCAGTAGTATCACAACCGGGGAGCTGTTTTTT; CDR3: CASSITTGELFF; size: -; J: TRBJ2-2; D: -; V: TRBV19